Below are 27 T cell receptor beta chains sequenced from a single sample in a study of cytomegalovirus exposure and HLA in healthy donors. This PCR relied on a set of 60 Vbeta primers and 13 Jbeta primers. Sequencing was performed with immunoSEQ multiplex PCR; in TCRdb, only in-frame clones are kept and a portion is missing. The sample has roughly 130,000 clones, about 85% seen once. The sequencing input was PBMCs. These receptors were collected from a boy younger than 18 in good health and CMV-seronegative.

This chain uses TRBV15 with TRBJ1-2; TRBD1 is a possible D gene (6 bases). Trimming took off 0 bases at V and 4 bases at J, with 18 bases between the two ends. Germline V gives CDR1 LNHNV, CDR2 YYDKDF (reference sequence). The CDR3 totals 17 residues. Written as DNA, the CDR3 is TGTGCCACCAGCAGAGATCCAAGGGACACAAACATCTATGGCTACACCTTC. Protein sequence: CATSRDPRDTNIYGYTF. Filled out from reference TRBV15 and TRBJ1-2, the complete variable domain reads DAMVIQNPRYQVTQFGKPVTLSCSQTLNHNVMYWYQQKSSQAPKLLFHYYDKDFNNEADTPDNFQSRRPNTSFCFLDIRSPGLGDTAMYLCATSRDPRDTNIYGYTFGSGTRLTVV.

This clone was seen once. The CDR3 DNA sequence: TGTGCCACCAGCAGGGGGCTAGCGGACTACGAGCAGTACTTC. It yields the protein CATSRGLADYEQYF. This chain joins TRBV15 and TRBJ2-7; 7 nucleotides agree with TRBD2. Trimming at V came to 3 bases and at J to 3 bases, leaving 5 bases not matched to a gene. The CDR3 contains 14 residues. Germline CDR1 and CDR2: LNHNV and YYDKDF (reference sequence).

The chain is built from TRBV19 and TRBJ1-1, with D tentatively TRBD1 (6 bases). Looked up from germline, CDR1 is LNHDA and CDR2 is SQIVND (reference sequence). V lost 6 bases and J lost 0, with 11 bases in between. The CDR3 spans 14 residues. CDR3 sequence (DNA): TGTGCCAGTAGCCAGGACAGTCTGAACACTGAAGCTTTCTTT. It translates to CASSQDSLNTEAFF.

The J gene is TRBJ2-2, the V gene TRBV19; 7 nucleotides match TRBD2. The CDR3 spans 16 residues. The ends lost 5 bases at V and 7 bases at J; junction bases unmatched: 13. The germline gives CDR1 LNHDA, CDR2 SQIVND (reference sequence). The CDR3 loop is CASSPWALRGVGELFF. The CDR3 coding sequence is TGTGCCAGTAGTCCATGGGCCCTTCGGGGGGTCGGGGAGCTGTTTTTT.

The CDR3 DNA follows: TGTGCCAGCAGCTTCGGGCAGGGTTATGGCTACACCTTC. Its translation is CASSFGQGYGYTF. The rearrangement links TRBV5-4 to TRBJ1-2; D may be TRBD1 (5 bases). Trimming removed 2 bases at V and 5 bases at J, with 10 bases between. The CDR3 length is 13 residues. Per the germline V gene, CDR1 is SGHNT and CDR2 is YYREEE (reference sequence). Based on the CDR3 plus reference TRBV5-4 and TRBJ1-2, the full variable domain is ETGVTQSPTHLIKTRGQQVTLRCSSQSGHNTVSWYQQALGQGPQFIFQYYREEENGRGNFPPRFSGLQFPNYSSELNVNALELDDSALYLCASSFGQGYGYTFGSGTRLTVV.

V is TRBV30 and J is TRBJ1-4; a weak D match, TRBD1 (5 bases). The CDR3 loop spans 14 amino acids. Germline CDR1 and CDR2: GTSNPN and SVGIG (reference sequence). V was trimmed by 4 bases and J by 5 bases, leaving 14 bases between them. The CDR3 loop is CAWTGTILNEKLFF. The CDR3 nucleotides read TGTGCCTGGACAGGGACTATTCTGAATGAAAAACTGTTTTTT.

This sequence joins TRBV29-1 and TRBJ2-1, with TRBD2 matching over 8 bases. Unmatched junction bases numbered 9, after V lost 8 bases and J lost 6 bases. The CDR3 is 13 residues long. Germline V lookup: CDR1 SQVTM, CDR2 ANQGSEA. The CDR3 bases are TGCAGCTCCTCTAACGGGGGGGTCAATGAGCAGTTCTTC. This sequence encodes CSSSNGGVNEQFF.

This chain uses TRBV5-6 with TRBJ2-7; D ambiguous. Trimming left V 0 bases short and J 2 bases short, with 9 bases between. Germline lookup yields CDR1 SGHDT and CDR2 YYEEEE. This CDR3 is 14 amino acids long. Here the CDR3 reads CASSLGAGTYEQYF. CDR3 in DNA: TGTGCCAGCAGCTTGGGTGCAGGAACCTACGAGCAGTACTTC.

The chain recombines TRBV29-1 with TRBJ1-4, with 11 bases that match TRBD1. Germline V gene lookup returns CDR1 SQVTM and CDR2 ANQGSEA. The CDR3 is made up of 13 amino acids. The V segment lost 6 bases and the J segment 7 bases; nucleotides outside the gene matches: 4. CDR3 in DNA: TGCAGCGTAACCGGGACAGGGGGTGAAAAACTGTTTTTT. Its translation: CSVTGTGGEKLFF. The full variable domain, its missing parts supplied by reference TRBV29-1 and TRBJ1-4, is SAVISQKPSRDICQRGTSLTIQCQVDSQVTMMFWYRQQPGQSLTLIATANQGSEATYESGFVIDKFPISRPNLTFSTLTVSNMSPEDSSIYLCSVTGTGGEKLFFGSGTQLSVL.

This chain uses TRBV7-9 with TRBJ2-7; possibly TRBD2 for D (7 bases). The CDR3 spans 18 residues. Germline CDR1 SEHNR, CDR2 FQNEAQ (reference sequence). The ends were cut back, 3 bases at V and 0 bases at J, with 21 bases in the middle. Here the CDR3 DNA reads TGTGCCAGCAGCTTGGTTCTGCGGGGGCCGATTATCTCCTACGAGCAGTACTTC. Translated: CASSLVLRGPIISYEQYF.

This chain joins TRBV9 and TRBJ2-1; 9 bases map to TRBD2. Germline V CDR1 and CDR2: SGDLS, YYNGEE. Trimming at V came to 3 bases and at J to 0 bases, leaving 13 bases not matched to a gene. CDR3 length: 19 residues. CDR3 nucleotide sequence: TGTGCCAGCAGCGGAACAGGGGCGGCGGGGGGGTTCTCCTACAATGAGCAGTTCTTC. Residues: CASSGTGAAGGFSYNEQFF.

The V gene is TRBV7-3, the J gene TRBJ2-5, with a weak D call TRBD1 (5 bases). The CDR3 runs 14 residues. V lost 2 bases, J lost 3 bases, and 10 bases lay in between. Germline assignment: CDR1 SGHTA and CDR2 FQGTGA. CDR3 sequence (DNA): TGTGCCAGCAGCTTACTCCCCAGGGAAGAGACCCAGTACTTC. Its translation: CASSLLPREETQYF.

The CDR3 DNA is TGCGCCAGGCACAGGGACCGCGGAGATACGCAGTATTTT. This translates into CARHRDRGDTQYF. The chain combines TRBV10-1 with TRBJ2-3; possibly TRBD1 for D (6 bases). Looked up from germline, CDR1 is WNHNN and CDR2 is SYGVQD (reference sequence). CDR3 length: 13 residues. Trimming stripped 9 bases from V and 5 bases from J, with 15 bases between.

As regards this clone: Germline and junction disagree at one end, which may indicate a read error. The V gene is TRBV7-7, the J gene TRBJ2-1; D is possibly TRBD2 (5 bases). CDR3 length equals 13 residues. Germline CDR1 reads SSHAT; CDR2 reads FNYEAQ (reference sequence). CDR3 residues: CASSLGLAFPQFF. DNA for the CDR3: TGTGCTAGCAGCTTAGGTCTAGCTTTCCCGCAGTTCTTC. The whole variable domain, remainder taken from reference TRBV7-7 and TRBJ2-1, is GAGVSQSPRYKVTKRGQDVTLRCDPISSHATLYWYQQALGQGPEFLTYFNYEAQPDKSGLPSDRFSAERPEGSISTLTIQRTEQRDSAMYRCASSLGLAFPQFFGPGTRLTVL.

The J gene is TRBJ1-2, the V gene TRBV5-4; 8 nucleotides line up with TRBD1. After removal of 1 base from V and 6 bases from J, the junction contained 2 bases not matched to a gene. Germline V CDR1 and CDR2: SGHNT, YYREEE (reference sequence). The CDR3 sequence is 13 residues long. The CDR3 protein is CASSLTGGDGYTF. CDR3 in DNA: TGTGCCAGCAGCTTGACAGGGGGTGATGGCTACACCTTC.

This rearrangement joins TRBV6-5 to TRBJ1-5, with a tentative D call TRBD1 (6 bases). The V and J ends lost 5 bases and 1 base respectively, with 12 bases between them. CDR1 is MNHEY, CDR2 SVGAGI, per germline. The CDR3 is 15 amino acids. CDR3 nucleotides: TGTGCCAGCAGTACGACAGGTGGCAGCAATCAGCCCCAGCATTTT. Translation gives CASSTTGGSNQPQHF.

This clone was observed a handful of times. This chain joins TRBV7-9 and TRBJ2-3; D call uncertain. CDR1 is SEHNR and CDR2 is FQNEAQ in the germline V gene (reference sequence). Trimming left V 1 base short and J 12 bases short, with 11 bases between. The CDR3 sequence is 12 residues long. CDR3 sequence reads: CASSLGGSPQYF. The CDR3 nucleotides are TGTGCCAGCAGCTTAGGTGGCTCACCCCAGTATTTT.

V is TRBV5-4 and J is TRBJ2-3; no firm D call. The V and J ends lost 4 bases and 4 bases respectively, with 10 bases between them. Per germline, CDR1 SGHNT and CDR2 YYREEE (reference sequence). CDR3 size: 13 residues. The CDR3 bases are TGTGCCAGCAGCGCGCCTAGGCCAGATACGCAGTATTTT. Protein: CASSAPRPDTQYF.

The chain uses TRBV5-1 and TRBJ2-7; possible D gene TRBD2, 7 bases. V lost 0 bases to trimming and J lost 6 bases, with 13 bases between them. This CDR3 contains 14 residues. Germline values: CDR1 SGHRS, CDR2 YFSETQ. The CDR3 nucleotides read TGCGCCAGCAGCTTGGTGGTGGGAGGGGGCGAGCAGTACTTC. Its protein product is CASSLVVGGGEQYF.

The CDR3 region is CASSHLSGGTYEQYF. The CDR3 DNA sequence: TGCGCCAGCAGCCACCTTAGCGGCGGGACCTACGAGCAGTACTTC. The rearrangement links TRBV4-3 to TRBJ2-7; D possibly corresponds to TRBD2 (6 bases). The length of the CDR3 is 15 residues. In germline, CDR1 is LGHNA, CDR2 YSLEER. V was shortened by 3 bases and J by 2 bases, with 14 bases between the two germline ends.

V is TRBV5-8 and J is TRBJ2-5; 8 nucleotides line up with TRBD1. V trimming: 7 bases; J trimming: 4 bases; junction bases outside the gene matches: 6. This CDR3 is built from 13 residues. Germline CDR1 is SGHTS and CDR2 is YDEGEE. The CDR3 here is CASGPGQVETQYF. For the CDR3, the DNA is TGTGCCAGCGGTCCGGGACAGGTAGAGACCCAGTACTTC.

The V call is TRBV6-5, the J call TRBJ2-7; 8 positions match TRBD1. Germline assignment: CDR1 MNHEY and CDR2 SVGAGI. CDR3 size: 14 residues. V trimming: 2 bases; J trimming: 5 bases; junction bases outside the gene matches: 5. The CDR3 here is CASSYESGGHEQYF. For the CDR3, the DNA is TGTGCCAGCAGTTACGAGTCAGGGGGCCACGAGCAGTACTTC.

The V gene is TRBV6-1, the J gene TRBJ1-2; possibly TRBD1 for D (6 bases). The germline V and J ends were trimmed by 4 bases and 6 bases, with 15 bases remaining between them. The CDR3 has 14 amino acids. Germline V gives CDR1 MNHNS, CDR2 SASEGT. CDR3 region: CASSAWGQLDGYTF. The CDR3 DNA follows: TGTGCCAGCAGTGCTTGGGGGCAATTGGATGGCTACACCTTC.

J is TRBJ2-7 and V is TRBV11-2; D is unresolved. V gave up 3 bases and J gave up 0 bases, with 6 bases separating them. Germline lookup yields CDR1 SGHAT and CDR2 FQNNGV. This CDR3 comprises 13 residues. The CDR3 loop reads CASSFPDSYEQYF. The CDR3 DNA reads TGTGCCAGCAGCTTTCCAGACTCCTACGAGCAGTACTTC.

This CDR3 is CASSLQGVVWTEAFF. CDR3 coding DNA: TGTGCCAGTAGTCTACAGGGGGTCGTGTGGACTGAAGCTTTCTTT. The rearrangement joins TRBV19 to TRBJ1-1, with 8 bases that match TRBD1. Germline V lookup: CDR1 LNHDA, CDR2 SQIVND (reference sequence). This CDR3 has 15 residues. V trimming: 5 bases; J trimming: 5 bases; junction bases outside the gene matches: 10.

The CDR3 is CASSQDFSGELFF. The CDR3, as DNA: TGTGCCAGCAGCCAAGATTTCTCCGGGGAGCTGTTTTTT. The rearrangement joins TRBV14 to TRBJ2-2; D call uncertain. There are 13 residues in the CDR3. Germline V gene lookup returns CDR1 SGHDN and CDR2 FVKESK. V lost 0 bases to trimming and J lost 6 bases, with 5 bases between them.

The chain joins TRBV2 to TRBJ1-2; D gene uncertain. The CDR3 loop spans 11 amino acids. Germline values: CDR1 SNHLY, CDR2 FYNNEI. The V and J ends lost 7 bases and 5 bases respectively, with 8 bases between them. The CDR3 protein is CASIGGYGYTF. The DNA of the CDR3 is TGTGCCAGCATTGGAGGGTATGGCTACACCTTC.